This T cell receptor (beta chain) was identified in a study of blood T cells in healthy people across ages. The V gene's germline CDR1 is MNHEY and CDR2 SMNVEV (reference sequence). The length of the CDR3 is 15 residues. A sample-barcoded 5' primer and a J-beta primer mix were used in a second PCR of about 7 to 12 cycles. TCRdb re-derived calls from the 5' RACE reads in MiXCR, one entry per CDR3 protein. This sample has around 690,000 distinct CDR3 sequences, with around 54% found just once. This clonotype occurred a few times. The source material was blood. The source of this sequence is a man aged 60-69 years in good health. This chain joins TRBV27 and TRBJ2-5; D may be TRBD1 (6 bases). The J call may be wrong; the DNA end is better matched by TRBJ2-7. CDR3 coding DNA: TGTGCCAGCAGTCGTCCACAGGGTGGAAACTACGAGCAGTACTTC. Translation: CASSRPQGGNYEQYF.